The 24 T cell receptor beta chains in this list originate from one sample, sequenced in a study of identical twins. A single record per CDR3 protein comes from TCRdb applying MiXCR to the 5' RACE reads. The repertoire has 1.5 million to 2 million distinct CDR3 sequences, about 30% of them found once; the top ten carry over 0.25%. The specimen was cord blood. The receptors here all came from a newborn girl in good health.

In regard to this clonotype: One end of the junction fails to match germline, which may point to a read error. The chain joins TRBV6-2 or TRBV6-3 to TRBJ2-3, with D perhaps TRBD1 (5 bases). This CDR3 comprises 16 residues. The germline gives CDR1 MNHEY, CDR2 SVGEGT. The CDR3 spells CAGSYRPGISTDTQYF. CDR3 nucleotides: TGTGCCGGCAGTTACAGGCCAGGAATTAGCACAGATACGCAGTATTTT.

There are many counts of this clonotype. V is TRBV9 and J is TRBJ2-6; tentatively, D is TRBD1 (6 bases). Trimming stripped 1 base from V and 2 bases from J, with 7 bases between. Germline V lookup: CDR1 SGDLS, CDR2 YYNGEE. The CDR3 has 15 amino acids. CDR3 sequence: CASSVSGAGANVLTF. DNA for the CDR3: TGTGCCAGCAGCGTATCAGGGGCTGGGGCCAACGTCCTGACTTTC.

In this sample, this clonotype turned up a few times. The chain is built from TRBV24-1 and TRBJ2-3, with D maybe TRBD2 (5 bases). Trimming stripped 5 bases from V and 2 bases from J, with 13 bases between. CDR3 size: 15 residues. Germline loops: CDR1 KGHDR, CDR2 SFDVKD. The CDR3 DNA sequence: TGTGCCACCAGTGCCGCCGGGATTTCCACAGATACGCAGTATTTT. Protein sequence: CATSAAGISTDTQYF.

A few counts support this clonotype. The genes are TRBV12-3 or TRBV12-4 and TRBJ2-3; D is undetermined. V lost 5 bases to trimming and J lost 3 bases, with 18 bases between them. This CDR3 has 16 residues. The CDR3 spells CASSESGHLGTDTQYF. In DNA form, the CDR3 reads TGTGCCAGCAGTGAATCCGGCCACCTGGGGACAGATACGCAGTATTTT.

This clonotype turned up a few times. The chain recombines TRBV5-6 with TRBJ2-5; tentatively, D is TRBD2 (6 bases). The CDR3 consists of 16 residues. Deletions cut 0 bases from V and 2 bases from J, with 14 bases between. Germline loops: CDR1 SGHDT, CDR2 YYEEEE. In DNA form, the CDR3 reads TGTGCCAGCAGCTTGGGACCGGGACTCATACAAGAGACCCAGTACTTC. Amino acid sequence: CASSLGPGLIQETQYF.

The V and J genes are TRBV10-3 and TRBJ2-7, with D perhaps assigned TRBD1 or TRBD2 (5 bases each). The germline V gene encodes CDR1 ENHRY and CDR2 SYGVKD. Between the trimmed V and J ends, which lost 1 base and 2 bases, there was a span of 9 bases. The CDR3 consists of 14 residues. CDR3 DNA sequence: TGTGCCATCAGTGAGTTAGGGGAGACCTACGAGCAGTACTTC. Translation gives CAISELGETYEQYF.

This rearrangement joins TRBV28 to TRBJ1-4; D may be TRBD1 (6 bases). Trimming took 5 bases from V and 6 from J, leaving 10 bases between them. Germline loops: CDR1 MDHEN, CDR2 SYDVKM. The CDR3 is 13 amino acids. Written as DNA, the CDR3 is TGTGCCAGCAGTGTGGACAGTCATGAAAAACTGTTTTTT. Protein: CASSVDSHEKLFF.

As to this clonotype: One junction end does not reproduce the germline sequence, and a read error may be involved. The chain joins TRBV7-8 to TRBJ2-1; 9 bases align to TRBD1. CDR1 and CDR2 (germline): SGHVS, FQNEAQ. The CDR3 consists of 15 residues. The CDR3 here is CAGSPTGTGNNEQFF. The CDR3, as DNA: TGTGCCGGCAGCCCAACCGGGACAGGGAACAATGAGCAGTTCTTC.

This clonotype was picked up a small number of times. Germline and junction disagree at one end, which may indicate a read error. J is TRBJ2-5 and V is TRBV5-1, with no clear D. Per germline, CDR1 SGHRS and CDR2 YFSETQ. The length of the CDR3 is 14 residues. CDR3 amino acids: CAGSLSGIQETQYF. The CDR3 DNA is TGCGCCGGCAGCTTGTCTGGGATCCAAGAGACCCAGTACTTC.

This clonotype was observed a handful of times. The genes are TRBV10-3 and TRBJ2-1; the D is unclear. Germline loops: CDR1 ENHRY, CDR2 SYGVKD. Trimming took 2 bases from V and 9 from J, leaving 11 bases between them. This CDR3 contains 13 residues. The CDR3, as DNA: TGTGCCATCAGTGAGGTCTTCCTATTTGAGCAGTTCTTC. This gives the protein CAISEVFLFEQFF.

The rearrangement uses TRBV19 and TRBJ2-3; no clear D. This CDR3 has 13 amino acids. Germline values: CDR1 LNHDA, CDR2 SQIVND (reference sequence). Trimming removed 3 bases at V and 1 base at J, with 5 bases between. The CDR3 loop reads CASSIDRTDTQYF. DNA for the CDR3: TGTGCCAGTAGTATTGACCGCACAGATACGCAGTATTTT.

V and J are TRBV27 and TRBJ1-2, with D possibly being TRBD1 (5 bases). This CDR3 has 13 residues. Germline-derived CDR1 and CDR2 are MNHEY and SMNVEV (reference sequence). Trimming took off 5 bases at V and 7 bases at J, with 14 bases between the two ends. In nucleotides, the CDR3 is TGTGCCAGCAGTCCGCCTGGGGGTGGTGGCTACACCTTC. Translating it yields CASSPPGGGGYTF.

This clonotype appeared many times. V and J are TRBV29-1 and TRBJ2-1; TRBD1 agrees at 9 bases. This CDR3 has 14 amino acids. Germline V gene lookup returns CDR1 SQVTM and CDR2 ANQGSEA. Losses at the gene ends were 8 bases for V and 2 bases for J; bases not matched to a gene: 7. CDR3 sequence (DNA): TGCAGCACAGCCGGGACAGGGCCCTACAATGAGCAGTTCTTC. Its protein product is CSTAGTGPYNEQFF.

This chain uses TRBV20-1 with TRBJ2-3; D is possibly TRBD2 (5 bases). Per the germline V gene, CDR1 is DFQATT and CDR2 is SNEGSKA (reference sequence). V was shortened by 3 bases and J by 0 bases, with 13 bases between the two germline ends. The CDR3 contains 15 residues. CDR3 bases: TGCAGTGCTAGGGAGGATCCCTCTAGCACAGATACGCAGTATTTT. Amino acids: CSAREDPSSTDTQYF.

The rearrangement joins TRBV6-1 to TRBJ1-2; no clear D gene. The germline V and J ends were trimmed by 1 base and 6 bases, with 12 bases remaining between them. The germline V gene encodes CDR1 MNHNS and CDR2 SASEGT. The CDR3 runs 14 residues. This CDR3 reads CASSEDFNKDGYTF. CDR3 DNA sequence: TGTGCCAGCAGTGAAGATTTCAATAAGGATGGCTACACCTTC.

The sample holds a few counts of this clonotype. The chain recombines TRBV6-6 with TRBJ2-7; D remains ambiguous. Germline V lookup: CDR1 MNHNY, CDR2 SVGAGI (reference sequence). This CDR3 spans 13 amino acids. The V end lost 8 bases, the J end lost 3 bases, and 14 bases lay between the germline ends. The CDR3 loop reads CASSTVPLYEQYF. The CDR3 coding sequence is TGTGCCAGCTCAACAGTCCCCCTCTACGAGCAGTACTTC.

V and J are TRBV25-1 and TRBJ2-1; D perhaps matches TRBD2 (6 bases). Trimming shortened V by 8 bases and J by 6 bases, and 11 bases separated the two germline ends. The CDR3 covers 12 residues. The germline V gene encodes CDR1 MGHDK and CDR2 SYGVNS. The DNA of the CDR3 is TGTGCCAGCGCGGGGTTTGTCAATGAGCAGTTCTTC. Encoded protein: CASAGFVNEQFF.

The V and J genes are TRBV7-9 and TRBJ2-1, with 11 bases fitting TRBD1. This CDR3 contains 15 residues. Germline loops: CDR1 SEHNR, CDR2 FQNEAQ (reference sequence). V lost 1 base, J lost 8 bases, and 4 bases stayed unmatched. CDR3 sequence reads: CASSLVGTGGDEQFF. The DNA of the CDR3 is TGTGCCAGCAGCTTAGTCGGGACAGGGGGGGATGAGCAGTTCTTC.

The DNA for the CDR3 is TGTGCCAGCAGACAGACAGGGGGCCAGCCCCAGCATTTT. This gives the protein CASRQTGGQPQHF. The chain recombines TRBV6-2 or TRBV6-3 with TRBJ1-5, with 10 bases lining up with TRBD1. In germline, CDR1 is MNHEY, CDR2 SVGEGT. This CDR3 has 13 amino acids. The J segment lost 7 bases and the V segment lost 6 bases, leaving 3 bases of the junction unmatched.

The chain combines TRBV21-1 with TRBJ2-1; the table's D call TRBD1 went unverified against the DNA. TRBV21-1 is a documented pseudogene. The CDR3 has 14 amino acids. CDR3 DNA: TGTGCCGGGGGGACAGGGCCCTCCTACAATGAGCAGTTCTTC. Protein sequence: CAGGTGPSYNEQFF.

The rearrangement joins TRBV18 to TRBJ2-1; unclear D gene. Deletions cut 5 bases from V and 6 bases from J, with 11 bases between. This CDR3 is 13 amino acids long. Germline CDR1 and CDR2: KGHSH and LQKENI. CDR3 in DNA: TGTGCCAGCTCATCAGACTCGGGCAATGAGCAGTTCTTC. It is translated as CASSSDSGNEQFF.

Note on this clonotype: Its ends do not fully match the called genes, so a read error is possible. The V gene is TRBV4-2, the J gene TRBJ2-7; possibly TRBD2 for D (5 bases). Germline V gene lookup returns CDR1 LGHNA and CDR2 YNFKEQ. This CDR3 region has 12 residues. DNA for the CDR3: TGTGCCGGCAGCCAAGAGCGGTACGAGCAGTACTTC. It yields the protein CAGSQERYEQYF.

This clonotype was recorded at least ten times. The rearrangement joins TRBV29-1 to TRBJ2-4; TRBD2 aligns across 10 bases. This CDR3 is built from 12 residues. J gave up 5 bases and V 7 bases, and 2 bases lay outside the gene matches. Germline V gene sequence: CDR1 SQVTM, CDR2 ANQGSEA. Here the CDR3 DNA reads TGCAGCGGAGGACTAGCGGAAAACATTCAGTACTTC. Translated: CSGGLAENIQYF.

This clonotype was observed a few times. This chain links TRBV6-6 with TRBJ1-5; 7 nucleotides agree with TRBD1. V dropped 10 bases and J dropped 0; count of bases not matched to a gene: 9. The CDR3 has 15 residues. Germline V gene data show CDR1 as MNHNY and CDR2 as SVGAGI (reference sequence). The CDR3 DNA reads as TGTGCCATAAGGGACAGACCCTATAGCAATCAGCCCCAGCATTTT. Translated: CAIRDRPYSNQPQHF.